The text below deals with one T cell receptor beta chain. This sample was included in a study of blood T cell repertoires in COVID-19. Across the study: PBMCs, B-cell-depleted T cells, or T cells provided the cDNA or gDNA that made up the material.

The authors' processing: Amplification of reference gene primers provided the estimated nucleated cell counts. This table comes from immunoSEQ multiplex PCR, and its TCRdb copy is limited to in-frame clones, with some not included. The V and J calls and the clone size are those of that table, but D and trimming were determined from the DNA. The sample includes roughly 150,000 clones, 65% to 90% seen only once; the top ten take approximately 7.1%. Per germline, CDR1 DFQATT and CDR2 SNEGSKA (reference sequence). The CDR3 is 17 residues long. Trimming cost V 3 bases and J 0 bases, with 15 bases left between them.

The TCR sequence derives from a woman aged 45 to 65 in a cohort sampled during active or convalescent COVID-19. The specimen sequenced was peripheral blood. The V gene is TRBV20-1, the J gene TRBJ2-6; the D gene is possibly TRBD1 (5 bases). CDR3 nucleotide sequence: TGCAGTGCTAGTGGTGGTAAGGACACCTCTGGGGCCAACGTCCTGACTTTC. The encoded protein is CSASGGKDTSGANVLTF.